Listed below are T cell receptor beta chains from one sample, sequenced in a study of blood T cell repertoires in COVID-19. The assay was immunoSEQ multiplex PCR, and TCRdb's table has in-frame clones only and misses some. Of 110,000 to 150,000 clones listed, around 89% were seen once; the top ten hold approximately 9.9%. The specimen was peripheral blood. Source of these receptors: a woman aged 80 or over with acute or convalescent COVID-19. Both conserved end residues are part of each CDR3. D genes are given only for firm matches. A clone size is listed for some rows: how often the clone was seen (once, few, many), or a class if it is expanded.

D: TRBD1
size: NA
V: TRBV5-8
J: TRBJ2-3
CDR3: CASSLGQGMTDTQYF
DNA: TGTGCCAGCAGCTTGGGACAGGGGATGACAGATACGCAGTATTTT

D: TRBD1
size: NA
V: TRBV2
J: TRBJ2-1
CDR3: CASTRDREEQFF
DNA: TGTGCCAGCACCCGGGACAGAGAGGAGCAGTTCTTC

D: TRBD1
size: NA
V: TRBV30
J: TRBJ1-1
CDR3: CAWSAGGKAFF
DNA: TGTGCCTGGAGTGCAGGGGGCAAAGCTTTCTTT

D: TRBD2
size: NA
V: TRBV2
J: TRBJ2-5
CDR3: CASSRGLAGGLGETQYF
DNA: TGTGCCAGCAGTAGGGGACTAGCGGGGGGATTAGGTGAGACCCAGTACTTC

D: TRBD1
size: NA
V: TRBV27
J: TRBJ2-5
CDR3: CASSLTRDRYQETQYF
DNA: TGTGCCAGCAGTTTAACCCGGGACAGGTATCAAGAGACCCAGTACTTC

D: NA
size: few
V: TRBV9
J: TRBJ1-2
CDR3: CASSDRQDNYGYTF
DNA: TGTGCCAGCAGCGACCGACAGGATAACTATGGCTACACCTTC

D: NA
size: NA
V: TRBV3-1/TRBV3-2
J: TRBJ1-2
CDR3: CASSLHGQSTYGYTF
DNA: TGTGCCAGCAGCCTCCATGGACAGTCCACCTATGGCTACACCTTC

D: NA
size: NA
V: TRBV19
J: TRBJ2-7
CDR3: CASSLDYSDFEQYF
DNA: TGTGCCAGTAGTTTGGACTATTCGGATTTCGAGCAGTACTTC

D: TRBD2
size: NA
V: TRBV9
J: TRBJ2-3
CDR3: CASSSRTSGGADTQYF
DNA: TGTGCCAGCAGCTCCCGGACTAGCGGGGGGGCAGATACGCAGTATTTT

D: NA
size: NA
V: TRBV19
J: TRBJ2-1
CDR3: CASSIRFNEQFF
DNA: TGTGCCAGTAGTATACGTTTCAATGAGCAGTTCTTC